This T cell receptor beta chain was identified in a study of beta chain features in type 1 diabetes. The whole isolated RNA underwent reverse transcription, so sequencing captured expressed TCRB transcripts. Assay used: immunoSEQ multiplex PCR; TCRdb lists only in-frame clones, some missing. Counted here are roughly 340,000 clones, approximately 15% occurring once; the ten biggest clones make up roughly 0.016%. Whole-study findings and limits: TCRB CDR3s were moderately but significantly shorter in Type 1 diabetes patients in all four CD4+ subsets. The question left open here concerned HLA type influencing TCRB rearrangement.

This clone has just one count. Its target is unknown. Germline loops: CDR1 MDHEN, CDR2 SYDVKM. The CDR3 is 11 amino acids. Trimming took 3 bases from V and 9 from J, leaving 6 bases between them. Specimen: naive CD4+ T cells from blood. The receptor was isolated from a woman aged 18-35 years with type 1 diabetes. The genes are TRBV28 and TRBJ2-1, with a possible D match to TRBD1 (5 bases). CDR3 residues: CASSLQGEQFF. For the CDR3, the DNA is TGTGCCAGCAGTTTGCAGGGTGAGCAGTTCTTC.